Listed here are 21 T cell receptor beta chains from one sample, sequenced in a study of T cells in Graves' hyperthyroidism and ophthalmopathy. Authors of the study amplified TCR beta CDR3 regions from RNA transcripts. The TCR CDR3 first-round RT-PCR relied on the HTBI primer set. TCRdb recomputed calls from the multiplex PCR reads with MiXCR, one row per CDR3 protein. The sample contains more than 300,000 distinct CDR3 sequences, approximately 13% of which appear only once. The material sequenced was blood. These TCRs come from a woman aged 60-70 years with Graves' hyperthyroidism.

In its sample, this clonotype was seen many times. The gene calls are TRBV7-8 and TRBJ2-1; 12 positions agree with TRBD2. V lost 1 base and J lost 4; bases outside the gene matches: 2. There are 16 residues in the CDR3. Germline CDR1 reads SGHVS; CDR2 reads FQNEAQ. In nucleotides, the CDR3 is TGTGCCAGCAGCTTAGTTGGACTAGCGGGGTACAATGAGCAGTTCTTC. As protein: CASSLVGLAGYNEQFF.

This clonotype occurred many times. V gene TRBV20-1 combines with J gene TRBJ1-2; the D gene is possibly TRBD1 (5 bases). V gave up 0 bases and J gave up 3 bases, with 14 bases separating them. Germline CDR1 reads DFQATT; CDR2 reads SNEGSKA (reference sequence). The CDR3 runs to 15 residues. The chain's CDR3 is CSARDSQGTYYGYTF. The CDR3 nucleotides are TGCAGTGCTAGAGATTCCCAGGGAACTTACTATGGCTACACCTTC.

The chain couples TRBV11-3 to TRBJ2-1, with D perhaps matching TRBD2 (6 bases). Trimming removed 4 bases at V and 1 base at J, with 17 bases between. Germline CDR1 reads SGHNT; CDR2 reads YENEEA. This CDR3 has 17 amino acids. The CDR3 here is CASSSRAIADSYNEQFF. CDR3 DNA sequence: TGTGCCAGCAGCTCCCGGGCGATAGCGGATTCCTACAATGAGCAGTTCTTC.

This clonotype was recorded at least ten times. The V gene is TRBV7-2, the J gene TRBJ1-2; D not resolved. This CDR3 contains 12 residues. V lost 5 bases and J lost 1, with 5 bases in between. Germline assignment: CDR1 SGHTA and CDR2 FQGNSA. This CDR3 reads CASSVINYGYTF. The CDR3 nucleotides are TGTGCCAGCAGCGTCATTAACTATGGCTACACCTTC.

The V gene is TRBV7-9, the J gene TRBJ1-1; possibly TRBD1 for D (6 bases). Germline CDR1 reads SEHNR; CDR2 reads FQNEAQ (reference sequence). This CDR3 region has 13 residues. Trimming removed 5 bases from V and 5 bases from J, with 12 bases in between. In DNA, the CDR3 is TGTGCCAGCAGCCCTCCTGGACAGACTGAAGCTTTCTTT. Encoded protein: CASSPPGQTEAFF.

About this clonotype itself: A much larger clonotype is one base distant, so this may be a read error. The chain's CDR3 is CASSESGSQETQYF. The DNA of the CDR3 is TGTGCCAGCAGTGAGTCGGGGAGCCAAGAGACCCAGTACTTC. The chain has TRBV6-1 and TRBJ2-5; tentative D call: TRBD2 (5 bases). Germline values: CDR1 MNHNS, CDR2 SASEGT. The CDR3 loop spans 14 amino acids. V dropped 3 bases and J dropped 1 base, with 9 bases sitting between them.

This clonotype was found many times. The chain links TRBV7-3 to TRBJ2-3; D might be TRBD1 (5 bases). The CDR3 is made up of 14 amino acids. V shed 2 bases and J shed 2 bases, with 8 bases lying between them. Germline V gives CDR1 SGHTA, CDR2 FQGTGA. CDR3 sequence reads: CASSLLGATDTQYF. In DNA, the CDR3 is TGTGCCAGCAGCTTATTAGGGGCCACAGATACGCAGTATTTT.

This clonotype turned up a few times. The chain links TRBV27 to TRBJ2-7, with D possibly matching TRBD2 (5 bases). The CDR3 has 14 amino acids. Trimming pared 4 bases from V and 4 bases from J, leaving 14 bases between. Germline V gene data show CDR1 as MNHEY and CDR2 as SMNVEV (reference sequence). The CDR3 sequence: CASSSRELGYEQYF. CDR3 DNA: TGTGCCAGCAGTTCTCGGGAATTGGGGTACGAGCAGTACTTC.

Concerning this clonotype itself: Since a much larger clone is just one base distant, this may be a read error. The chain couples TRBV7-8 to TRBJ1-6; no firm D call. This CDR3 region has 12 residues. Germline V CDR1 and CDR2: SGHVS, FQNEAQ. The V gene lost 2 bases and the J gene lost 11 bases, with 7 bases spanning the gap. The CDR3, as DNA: TGTGCCAGCAGCTTAACGACTCCACCCCTCCACTTT. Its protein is CASSLTTPPLHF.

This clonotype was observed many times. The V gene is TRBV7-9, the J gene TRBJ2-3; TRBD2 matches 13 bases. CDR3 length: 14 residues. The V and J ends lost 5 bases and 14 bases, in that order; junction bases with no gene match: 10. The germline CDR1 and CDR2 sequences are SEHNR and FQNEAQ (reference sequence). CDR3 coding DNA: TGTGCCAGCAGCGCCGGACTAGCGGGAGCCAGTCCGTATTTT. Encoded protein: CASSAGLAGASPYF.

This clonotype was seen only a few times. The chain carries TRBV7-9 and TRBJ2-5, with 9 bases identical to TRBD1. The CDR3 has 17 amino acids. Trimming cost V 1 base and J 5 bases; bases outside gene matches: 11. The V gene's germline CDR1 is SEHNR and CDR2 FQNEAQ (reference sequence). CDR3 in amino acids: CASSLGRGQGVGETQYF. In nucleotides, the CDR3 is TGTGCCAGCAGCTTAGGTCGGGGACAGGGAGTGGGGGAGACCCAGTACTTC. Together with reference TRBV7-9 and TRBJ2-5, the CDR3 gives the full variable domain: DTGVSQNPRHKITKRGQNVTFRCDPISEHNRLYWYRQTLGQGPEFLTYFQNEAQLEKSRLLSDRFSAERPKGSFSTLEIQRTEQGDSAMYLCASSLGRGQGVGETQYFGPGTRLLVL.

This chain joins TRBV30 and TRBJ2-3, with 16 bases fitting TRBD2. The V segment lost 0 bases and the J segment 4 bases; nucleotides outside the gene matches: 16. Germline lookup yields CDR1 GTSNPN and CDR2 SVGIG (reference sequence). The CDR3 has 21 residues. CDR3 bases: TGTGCCTGGAGTGTCCCACCGGGACTAGCGGGAGGGCCAGGGTTTTCAGATACGCAGTATTTT. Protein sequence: CAWSVPPGLAGGPGFSDTQYF.

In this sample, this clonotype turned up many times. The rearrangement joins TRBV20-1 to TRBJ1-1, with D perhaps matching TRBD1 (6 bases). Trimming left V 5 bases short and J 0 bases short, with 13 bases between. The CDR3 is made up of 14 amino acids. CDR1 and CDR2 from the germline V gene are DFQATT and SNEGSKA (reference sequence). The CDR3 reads CSAPFQGLNTEAFF. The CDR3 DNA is TGCAGTGCTCCCTTCCAGGGGCTGAACACTGAAGCTTTCTTT.

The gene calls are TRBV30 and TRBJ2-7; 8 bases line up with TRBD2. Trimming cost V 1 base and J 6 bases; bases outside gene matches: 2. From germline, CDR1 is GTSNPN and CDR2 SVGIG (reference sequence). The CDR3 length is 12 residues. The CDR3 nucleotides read TGTGCCTGGAGTGGACTAGCGAGCGAGCAGTACTTC. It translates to CAWSGLASEQYF.

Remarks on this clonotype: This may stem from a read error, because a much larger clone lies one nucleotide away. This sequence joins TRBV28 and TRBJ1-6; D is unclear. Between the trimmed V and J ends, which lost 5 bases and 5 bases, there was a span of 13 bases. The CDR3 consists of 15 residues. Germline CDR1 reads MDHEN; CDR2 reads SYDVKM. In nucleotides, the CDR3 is TGTGCCAGCAGTAAACTAGACGGGGATAATTCACCCCTCCACTTT. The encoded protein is CASSKLDGDNSPLHF. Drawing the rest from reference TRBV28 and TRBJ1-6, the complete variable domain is DVKVTQSSRYLVKRTGEKVFLECVQDMDHENMFWYRQDPGLGLRLIYFSYDVKMKEKGDIPEGYSVSREKKERFSLILESASTNQTSMYLCASSKLDGDNSPLHFGNGTRLTVT.

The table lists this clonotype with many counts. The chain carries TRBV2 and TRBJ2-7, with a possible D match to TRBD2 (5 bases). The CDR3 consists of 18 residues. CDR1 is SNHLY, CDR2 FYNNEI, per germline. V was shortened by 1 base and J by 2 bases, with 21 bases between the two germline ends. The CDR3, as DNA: TGTGCCAGCAGTGAAGTGGGAGCTGGAACGGGCCTACCCTACGAGCAGTACTTC. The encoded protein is CASSEVGAGTGLPYEQYF.

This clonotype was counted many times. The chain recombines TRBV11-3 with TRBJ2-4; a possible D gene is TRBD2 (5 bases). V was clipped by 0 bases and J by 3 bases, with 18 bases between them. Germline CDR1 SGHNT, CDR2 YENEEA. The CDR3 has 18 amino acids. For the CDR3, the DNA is TGTGCCAGCAGCTTAGATGGGGTCCCATCCCGGGGCAAAAACATTCAGTACTTC. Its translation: CASSLDGVPSRGKNIQYF.

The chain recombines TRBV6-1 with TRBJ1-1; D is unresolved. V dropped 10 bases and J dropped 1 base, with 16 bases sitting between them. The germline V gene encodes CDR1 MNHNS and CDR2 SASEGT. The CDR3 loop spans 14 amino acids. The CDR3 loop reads CAIRRTARNTEAFF. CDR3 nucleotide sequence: TGTGCCATCAGGAGGACGGCCCGGAACACTGAAGCTTTCTTT.

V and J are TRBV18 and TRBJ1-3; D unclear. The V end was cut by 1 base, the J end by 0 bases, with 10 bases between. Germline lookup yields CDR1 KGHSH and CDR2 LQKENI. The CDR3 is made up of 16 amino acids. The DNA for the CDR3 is TGTGCCAGCTCACCACGCGACCCGAGCTCTGGAAACACCATATATTTT. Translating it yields CASSPRDPSSGNTIYF.

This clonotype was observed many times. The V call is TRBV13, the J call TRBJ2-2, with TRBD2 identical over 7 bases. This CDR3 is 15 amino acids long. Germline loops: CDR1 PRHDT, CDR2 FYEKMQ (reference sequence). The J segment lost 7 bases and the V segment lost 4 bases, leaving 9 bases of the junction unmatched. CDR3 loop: CASSSGTTFGGELFF. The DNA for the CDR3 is TGTGCCAGCAGCTCCGGGACTACCTTCGGCGGGGAGCTGTTTTTT.

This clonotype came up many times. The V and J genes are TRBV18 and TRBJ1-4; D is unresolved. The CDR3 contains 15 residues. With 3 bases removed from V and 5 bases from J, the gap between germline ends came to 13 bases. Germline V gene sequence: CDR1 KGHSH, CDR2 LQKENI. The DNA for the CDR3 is TGTGCCAGCTCACCCACAGCTCCCGGGAATGAAAAACTGTTTTTT. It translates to CASSPTAPGNEKLFF.